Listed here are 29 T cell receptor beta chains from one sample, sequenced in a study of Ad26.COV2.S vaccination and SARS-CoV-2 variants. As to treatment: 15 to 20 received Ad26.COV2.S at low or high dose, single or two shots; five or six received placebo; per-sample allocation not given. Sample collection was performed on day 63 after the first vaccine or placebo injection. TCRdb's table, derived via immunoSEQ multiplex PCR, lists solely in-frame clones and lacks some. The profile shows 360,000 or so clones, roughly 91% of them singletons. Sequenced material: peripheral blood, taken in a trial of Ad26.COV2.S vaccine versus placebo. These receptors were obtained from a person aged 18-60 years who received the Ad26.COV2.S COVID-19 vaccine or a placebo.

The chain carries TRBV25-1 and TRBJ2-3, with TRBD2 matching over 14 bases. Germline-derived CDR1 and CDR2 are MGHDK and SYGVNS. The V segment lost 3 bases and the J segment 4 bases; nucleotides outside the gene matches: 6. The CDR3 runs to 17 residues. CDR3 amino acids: CASSEYRTSGGPDTQYF. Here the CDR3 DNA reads TGTGCCAGCAGTGAGTATAGGACTAGCGGGGGGCCAGATACGCAGTATTTT.

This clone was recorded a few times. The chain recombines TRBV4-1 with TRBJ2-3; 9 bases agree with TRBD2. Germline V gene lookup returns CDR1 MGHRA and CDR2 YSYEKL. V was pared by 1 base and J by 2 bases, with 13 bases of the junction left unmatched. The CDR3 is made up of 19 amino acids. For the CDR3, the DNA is TGCGCCAGCAGCCAAGTAGCGGGGGACCTACCTAATTCCACAGATACGCAGTATTTT. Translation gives CASSQVAGDLPNSTDTQYF.

The CDR3 nucleotides are TGTGCCAGCAGCAGAAGAGGCAGGGGTAATTCACCCCTCCACTTT. The encoded protein is CASSRRGRGNSPLHF. The chain joins TRBV5-4 to TRBJ1-6, with a tentative D call TRBD1 (6 bases). This CDR3 comprises 15 residues. Trimming took 4 bases from V and 6 from J, leaving 14 bases between them. Looked up from germline, CDR1 is SGHNT and CDR2 is YYREEE (reference sequence).

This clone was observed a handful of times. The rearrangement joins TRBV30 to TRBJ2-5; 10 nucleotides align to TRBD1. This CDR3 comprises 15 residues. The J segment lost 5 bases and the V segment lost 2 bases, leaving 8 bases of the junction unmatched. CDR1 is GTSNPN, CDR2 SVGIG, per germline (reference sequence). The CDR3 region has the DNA TGTGCCTGGAGTATCTCGACAGGGGGCAGGGAGACCCAGTACTTC. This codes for CAWSISTGGRETQYF.

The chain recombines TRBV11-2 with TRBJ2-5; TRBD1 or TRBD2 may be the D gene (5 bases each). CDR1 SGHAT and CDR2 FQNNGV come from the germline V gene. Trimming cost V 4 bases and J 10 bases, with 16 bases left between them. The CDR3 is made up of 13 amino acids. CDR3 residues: CASSYGDRGDQYF. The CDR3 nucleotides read TGTGCCAGCAGCTACGGCGACCGGGGCGACCAGTACTTC.

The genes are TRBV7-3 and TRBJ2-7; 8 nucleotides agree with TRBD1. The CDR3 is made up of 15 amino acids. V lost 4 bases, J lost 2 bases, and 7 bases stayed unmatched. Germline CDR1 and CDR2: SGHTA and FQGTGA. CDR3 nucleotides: TGTGCCAGCAGCTCTACAGGGGGATACCCCTACGAGCAGTACTTC. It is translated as CASSSTGGYPYEQYF.

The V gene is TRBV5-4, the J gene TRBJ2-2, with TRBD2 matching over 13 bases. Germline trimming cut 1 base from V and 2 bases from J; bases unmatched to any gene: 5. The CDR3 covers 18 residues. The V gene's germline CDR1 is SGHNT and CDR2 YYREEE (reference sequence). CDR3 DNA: TGTGCCAGCAGCTTGCCCGGACTAGCGGGGGTAAACACCGGGGAGCTGTTTTTT. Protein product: CASSLPGLAGVNTGELFF.

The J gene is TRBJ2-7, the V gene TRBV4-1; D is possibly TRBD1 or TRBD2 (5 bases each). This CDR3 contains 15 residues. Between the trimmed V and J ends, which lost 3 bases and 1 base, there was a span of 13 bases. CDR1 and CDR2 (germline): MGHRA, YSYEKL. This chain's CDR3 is CASSHPARGSYEQYF. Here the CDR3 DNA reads TGCGCCAGCAGCCATCCGGCGAGGGGTTCCTACGAGCAGTACTTC.

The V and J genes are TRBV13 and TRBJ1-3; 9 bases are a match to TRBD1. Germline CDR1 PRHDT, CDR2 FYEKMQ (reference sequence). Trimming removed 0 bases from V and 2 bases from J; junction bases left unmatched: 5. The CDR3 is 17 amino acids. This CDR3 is CASSLGRTGETGNTIYF. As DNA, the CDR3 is TGTGCCAGCAGCTTAGGTCGGACAGGGGAAACTGGAAACACCATATATTTT.

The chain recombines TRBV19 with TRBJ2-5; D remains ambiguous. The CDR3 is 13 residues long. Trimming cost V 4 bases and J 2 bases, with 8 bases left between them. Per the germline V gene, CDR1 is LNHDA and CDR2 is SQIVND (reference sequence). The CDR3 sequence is CASSKSRQETQYF. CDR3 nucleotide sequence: TGTGCCAGTAGTAAATCCAGGCAAGAGACCCAGTACTTC.

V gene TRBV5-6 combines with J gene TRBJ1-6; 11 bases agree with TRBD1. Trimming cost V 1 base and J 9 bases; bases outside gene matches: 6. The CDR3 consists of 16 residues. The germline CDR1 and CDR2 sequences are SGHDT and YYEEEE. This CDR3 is CASSLNRDRGSSPLHF. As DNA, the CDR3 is TGTGCCAGCAGCTTGAACCGGGACAGGGGGTCTTCACCCCTCCACTTT.

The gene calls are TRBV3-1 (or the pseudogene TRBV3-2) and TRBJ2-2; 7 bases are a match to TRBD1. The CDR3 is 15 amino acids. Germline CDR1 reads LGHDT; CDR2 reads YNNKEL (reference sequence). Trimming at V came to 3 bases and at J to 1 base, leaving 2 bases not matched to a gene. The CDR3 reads CASSHGQVNTGELFF. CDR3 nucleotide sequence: TGTGCCAGCAGCCACGGACAGGTGAACACCGGGGAGCTGTTTTTT.

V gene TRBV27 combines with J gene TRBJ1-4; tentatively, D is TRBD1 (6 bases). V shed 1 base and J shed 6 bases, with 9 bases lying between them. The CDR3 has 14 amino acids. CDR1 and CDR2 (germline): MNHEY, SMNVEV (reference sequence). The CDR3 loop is CASSLYREDEKLFF. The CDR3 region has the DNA TGTGCCAGCAGTTTATACAGGGAGGATGAAAAACTGTTTTTT.

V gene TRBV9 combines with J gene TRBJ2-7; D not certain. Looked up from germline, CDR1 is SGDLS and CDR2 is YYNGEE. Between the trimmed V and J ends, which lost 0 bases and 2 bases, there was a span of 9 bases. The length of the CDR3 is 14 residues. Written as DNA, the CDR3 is TGTGCCAGCAGCGTAGTCCCGGAGACCTACGAGCAGTACTTC. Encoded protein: CASSVVPETYEQYF. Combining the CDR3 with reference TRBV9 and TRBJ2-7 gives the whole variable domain DSGVTQTPKHLITATGQRVTLRCSPRSGDLSVYWYQQSLDQGLQFLIQYYNGEERAKGNILERFSAQQFPDLHSELNLSSLELGDSALYFCASSVVPETYEQYFGPGTRLTVT.

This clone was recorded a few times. The DNA of the CDR3 is TGCGCCAGCAGCCAAGAGCCCTACAGCTCCTACGAGCAGTACTTC. Amino acid sequence: CASSQEPYSSYEQYF. The chain is built from TRBV4-1 and TRBJ2-7, with D unclear. This CDR3 has 15 amino acids. Germline V gene lookup returns CDR1 MGHRA and CDR2 YSYEKL. The V and J ends lost 0 bases and 0 bases respectively, with 9 bases between them.

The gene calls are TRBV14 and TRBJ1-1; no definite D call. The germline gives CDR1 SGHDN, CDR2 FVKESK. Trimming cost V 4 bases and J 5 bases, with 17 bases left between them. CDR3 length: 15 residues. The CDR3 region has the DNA TGTGCCAGCAGCCCCCGGGGAGGGCGAGGGACTGAAGCTTTCTTT. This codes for CASSPRGGRGTEAFF.

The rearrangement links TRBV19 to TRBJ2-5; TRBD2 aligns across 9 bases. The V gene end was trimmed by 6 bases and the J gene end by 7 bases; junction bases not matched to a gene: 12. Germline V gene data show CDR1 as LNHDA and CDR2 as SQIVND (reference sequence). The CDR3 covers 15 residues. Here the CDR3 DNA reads TGTGCCAGTAGCCCTGGGCCGGGACTAGCATGGACCCAGTACTTC. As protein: CASSPGPGLAWTQYF.

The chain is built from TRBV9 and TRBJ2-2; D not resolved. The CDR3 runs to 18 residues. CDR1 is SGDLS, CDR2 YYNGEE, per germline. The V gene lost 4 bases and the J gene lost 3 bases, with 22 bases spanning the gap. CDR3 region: CASSPLWGEKGDTGELFF. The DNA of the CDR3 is TGTGCCAGCAGCCCCCTTTGGGGTGAGAAGGGCGACACCGGGGAGCTGTTTTTT.

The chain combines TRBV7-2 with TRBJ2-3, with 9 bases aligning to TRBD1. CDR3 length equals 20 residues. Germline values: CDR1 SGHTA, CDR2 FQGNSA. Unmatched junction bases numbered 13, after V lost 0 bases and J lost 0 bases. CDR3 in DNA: TGTGCCAGCAGCTTAGCGCGGACAGGGGCGATTTCGGGGAGCACAGATACGCAGTATTTT. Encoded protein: CASSLARTGAISGSTDTQYF.

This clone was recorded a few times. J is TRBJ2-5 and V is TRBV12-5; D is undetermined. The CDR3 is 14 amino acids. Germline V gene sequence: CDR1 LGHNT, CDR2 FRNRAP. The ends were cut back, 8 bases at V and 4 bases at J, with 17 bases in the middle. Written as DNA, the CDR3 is TGTGCTAGTACCCAACCTGGGCCGTCAGAGACCCAGTACTTC. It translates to CASTQPGPSETQYF.

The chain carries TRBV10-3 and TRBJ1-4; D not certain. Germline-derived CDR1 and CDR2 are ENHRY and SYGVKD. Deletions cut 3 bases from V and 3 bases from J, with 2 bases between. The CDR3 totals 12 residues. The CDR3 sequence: CAISESNEKLFF. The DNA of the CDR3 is TGTGCCATCAGTGAATCTAATGAAAAACTGTTTTTT.

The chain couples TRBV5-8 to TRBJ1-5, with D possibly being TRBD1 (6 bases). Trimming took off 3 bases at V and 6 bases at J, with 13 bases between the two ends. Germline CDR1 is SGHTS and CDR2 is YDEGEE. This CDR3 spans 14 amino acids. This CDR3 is CASSSRTVGQPQHF. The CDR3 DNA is TGTGCCAGCAGCTCACGGACAGTTGGTCAGCCCCAGCATTTT.

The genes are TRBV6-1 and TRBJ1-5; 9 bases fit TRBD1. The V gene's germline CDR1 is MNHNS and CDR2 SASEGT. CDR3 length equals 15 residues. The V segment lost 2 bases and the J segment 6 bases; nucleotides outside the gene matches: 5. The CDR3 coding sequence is TGTGCCAGCAGTGAACTGGGACAGGGTGGTCAGCCCCAGCATTTT. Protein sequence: CASSELGQGGQPQHF.

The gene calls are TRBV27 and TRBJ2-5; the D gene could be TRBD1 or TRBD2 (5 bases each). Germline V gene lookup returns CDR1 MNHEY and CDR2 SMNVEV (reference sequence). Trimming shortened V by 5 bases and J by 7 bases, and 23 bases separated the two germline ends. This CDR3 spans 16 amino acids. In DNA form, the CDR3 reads TGTGCCAGCAGTCTACGGACGAGGGGCCGCCCGGGGACCCAGTACTTC. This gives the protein CASSLRTRGRPGTQYF.

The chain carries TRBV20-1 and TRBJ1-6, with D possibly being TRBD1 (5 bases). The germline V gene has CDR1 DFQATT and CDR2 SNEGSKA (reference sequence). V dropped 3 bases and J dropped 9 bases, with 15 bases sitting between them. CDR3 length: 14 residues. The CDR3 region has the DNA TGCAGTGCTAGTACGGGGGAAAGGGGTTCACCCCTCCACTTT. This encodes CSASTGERGSPLHF.

The CDR3 DNA is TGCGCCAGCAGCCAAGATGGTCGACGGGGGAGCTCCTATAATTCACCCCTCCACTTT. The encoded protein is CASSQDGRRGSSYNSPLHF. The chain recombines TRBV4-1 with TRBJ1-6; perhaps TRBD1 as D (5 bases). Looked up from germline, CDR1 is MGHRA and CDR2 is YSYEKL. This CDR3 region has 19 residues. Trimming shortened V by 0 bases and J by 0 bases, and 15 bases separated the two germline ends.

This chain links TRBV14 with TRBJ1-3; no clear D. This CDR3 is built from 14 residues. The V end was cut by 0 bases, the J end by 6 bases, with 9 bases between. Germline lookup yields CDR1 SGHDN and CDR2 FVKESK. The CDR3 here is CASSQDRGLNTIYF. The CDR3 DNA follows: TGTGCCAGCAGCCAAGATAGAGGGCTAAACACCATATATTTT.

In DNA form, the CDR3 reads TGTGCCAGCCGGGGGGGTATACCGTATGGCTACACCTTC. It encodes CASRGGIPYGYTF. The rearrangement joins TRBV9 to TRBJ1-2, with D possibly matching TRBD1 (5 bases). V lost 7 bases, J lost 5 bases, and 15 bases lay in between. Germline values: CDR1 SGDLS, CDR2 YYNGEE. This CDR3 region has 13 residues.

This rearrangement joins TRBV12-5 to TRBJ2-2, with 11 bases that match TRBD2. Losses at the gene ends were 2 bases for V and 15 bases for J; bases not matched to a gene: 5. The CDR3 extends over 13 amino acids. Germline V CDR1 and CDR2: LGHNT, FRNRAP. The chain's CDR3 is CASGLPSGGFLFF. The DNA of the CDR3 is TGTGCTAGTGGTTTGCCTAGCGGGGGGTTCTTGTTTTTT.